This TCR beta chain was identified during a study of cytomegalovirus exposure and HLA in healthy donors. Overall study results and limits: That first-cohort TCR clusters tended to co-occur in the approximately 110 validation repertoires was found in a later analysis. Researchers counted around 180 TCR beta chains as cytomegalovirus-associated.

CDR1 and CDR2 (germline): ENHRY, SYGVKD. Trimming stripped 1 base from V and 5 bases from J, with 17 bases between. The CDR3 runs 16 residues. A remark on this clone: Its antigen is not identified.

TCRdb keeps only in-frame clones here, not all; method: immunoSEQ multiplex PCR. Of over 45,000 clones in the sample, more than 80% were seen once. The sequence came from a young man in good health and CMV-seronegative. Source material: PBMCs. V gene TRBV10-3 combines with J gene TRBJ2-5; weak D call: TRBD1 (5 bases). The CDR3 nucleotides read TGTGCCATCAGTGAGTACGAGGCCAGGGCAGTGGAGACCCAGTACTTC. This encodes CAISEYEARAVETQYF.